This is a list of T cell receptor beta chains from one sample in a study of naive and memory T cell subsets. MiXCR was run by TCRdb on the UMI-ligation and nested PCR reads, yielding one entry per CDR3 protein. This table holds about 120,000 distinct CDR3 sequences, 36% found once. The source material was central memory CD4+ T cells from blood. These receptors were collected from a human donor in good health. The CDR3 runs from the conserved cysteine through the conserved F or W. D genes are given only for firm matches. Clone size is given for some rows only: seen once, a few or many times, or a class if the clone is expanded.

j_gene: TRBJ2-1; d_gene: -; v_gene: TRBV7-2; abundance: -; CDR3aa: CASSPTSREQFF; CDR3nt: TGTGCCAGCAGCCCAACATCTCGGGAGCAGTTCTTC
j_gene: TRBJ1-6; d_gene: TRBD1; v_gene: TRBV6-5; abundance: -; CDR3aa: CASSYGQESPLHF; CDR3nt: TGTGCCAGCAGTTACGGACAGGAATCACCCCTCCACTTT
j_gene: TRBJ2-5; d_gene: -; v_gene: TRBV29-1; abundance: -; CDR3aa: CSVAGRREETQYF; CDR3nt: TGCAGCGTTGCGGGTCGTAGGGAAGAGACCCAGTACTTC
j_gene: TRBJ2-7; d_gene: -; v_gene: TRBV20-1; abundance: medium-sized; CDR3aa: CSAMGARATYEQYF; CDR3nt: TGCAGTGCTATGGGGGCCAGGGCTACCTACGAGCAGTACTTC
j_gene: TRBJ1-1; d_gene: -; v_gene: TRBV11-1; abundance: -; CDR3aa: CASSGRGVMNTEAFF; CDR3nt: TGTGCCAGCAGCGGGAGGGGGGTAATGAACACTGAAGCTTTCTTT
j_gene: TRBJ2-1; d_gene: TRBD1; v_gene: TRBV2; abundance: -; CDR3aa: CASLIDRGGNEQFF; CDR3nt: TGTGCCAGCCTCATTGACAGGGGCGGCAATGAGCAGTTCTTC
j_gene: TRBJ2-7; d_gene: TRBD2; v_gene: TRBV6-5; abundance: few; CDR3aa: CASSPRRLAVSYEQYF; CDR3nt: TGTGCCAGCAGCCCCAGGAGACTAGCGGTCTCCTACGAGCAGTACTTC
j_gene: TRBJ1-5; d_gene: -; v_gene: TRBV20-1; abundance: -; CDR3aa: CSAVQGISNQPQHF; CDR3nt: TGCAGTGCGGTACAGGGAATCAGCAATCAGCCCCAGCATTTT
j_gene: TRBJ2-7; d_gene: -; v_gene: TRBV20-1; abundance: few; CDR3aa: CSARNPRSSYEQYF; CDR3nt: TGCAGTGCTAGAAATCCACGGAGCTCCTACGAGCAGTACTTC
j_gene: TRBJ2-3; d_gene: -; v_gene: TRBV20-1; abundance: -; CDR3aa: CSARPGDTQYF; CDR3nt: TGCAGTGCTAGACCCGGAGATACGCAGTATTTT
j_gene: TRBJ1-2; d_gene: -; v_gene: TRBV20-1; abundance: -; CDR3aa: CIAPTLNYGYTF; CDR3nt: TGCATCGCCCCCACCCTTAACTATGGCTACACCTTC
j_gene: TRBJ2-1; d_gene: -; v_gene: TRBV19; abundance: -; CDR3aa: CASRRVWDEQFF; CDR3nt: TGTGCCAGTAGGAGGGTCTGGGATGAGCAGTTCTTC
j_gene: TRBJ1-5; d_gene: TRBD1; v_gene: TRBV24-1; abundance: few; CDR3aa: CATSDSGGHQPQHF; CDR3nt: TGTGCCACCAGTGATTCAGGGGGCCATCAGCCCCAGCATTTT
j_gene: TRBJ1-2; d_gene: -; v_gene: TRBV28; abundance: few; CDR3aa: CASSLRGLGGGYTF; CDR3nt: TGTGCCAGCAGTTTAAGAGGATTGGGGGGAGGCTACACCTTC
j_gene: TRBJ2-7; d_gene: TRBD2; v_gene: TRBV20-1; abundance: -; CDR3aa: CGNRDLTSGGLYEQYF; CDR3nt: TGCGGGAACCGGGACCTTACTAGCGGTGGACTCTACGAGCAGTACTTC
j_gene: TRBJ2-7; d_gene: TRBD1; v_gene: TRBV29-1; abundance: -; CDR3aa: CSGRDRAYEQYF; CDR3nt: TGCAGCGGCCGGGACAGAGCCTACGAGCAGTACTTC
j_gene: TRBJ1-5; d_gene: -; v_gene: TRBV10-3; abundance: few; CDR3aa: CAISDGTVNQPQHF; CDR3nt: TGTGCCATCAGTGATGGGACCGTCAATCAGCCCCAGCATTTT
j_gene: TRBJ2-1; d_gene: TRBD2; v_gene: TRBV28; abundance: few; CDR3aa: CATLRLAGSGVNEQFF; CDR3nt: TGTGCCACCCTACGACTAGCGGGAAGCGGCGTGAATGAGCAGTTCTTC
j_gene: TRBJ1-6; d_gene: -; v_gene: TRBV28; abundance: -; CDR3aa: CASSRTRRGNSPLHF; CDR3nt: TGTGCCAGCAGTCGGACAAGGCGGGGGAATTCACCCCTCCACTTT
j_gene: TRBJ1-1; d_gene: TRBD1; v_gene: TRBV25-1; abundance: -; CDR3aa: CASKGQMNTEAFF; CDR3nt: TGTGCCAGCAAGGGACAGATGAACACTGAAGCTTTCTTT
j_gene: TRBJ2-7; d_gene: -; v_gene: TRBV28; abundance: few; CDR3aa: CASSSAGNEQYF; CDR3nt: TGTGCCAGCAGTTCCGCCGGGAACGAGCAGTACTTC
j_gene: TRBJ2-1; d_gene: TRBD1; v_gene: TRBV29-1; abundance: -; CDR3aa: CSIYTGTGIGEQFF; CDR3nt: TGCAGCATTTACACCGGGACAGGGATTGGGGAGCAGTTCTTC
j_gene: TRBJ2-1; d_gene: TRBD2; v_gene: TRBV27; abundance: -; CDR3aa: CASGDYPPFF; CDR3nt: TGTGCCAGCGGGGACTATCCCCCGTTCTTC
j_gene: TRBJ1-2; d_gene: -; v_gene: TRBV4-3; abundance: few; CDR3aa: CASSQGQGAYGYTF; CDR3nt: TGCGCCAGCAGCCAAGGTCAGGGTGCTTATGGCTACACCTTC
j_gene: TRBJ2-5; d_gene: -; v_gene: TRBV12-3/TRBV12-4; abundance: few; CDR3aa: CASSLARRQQETQYF; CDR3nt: TGTGCCAGCAGTCTCGCCCGCCGTCAGCAAGAGACCCAGTACTTC
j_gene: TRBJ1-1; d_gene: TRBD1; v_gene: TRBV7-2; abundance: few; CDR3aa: CASSWTGVVATEAFF; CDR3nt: TGTGCCAGCAGCTGGACAGGTGTAGTAGCCACTGAAGCTTTCTTT
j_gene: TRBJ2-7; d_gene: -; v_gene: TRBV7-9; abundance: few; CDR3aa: CASSSFGGAQDEQYF; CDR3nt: TGTGCCAGCAGCTCCTTTGGGGGGGCGCAGGACGAGCAGTACTTC
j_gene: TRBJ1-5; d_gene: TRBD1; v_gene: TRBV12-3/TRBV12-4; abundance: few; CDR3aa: CASSFGTASNQPQHF; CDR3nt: TGTGCCAGCAGTTTCGGGACAGCTAGCAATCAGCCCCAGCATTTT
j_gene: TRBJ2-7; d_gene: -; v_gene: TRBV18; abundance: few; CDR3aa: CASSPGTTSYEQYF; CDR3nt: TGTGCCAGCTCACCCGGGACAACCTCCTACGAGCAGTACTTC
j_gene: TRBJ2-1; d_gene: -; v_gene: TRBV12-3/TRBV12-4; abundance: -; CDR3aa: CASSNVNEQFF; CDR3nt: TGTGCCAGCTCCAATGTCAATGAGCAGTTCTTC
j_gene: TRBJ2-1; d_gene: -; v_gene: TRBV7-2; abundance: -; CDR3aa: CASSTDSYNEQFF; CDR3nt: TGTGCCAGCAGCACAGACAGTTACAATGAGCAGTTCTTC
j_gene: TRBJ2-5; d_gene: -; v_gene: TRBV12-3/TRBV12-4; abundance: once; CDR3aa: CASRTDRVETQYF; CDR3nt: TGTGCCAGCAGAACCGACAGAGTGGAGACCCAGTACTTC
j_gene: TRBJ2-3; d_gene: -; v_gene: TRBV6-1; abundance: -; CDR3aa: CASSEVLTDTQYF; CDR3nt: TGTGCCAGCAGTGAAGTCCTGACAGATACGCAGTATTTT
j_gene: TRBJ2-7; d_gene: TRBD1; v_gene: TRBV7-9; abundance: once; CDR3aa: CASSLGDRSRGEQYF; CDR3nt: TGTGCCAGCAGCTTAGGGGACAGGTCGCGCGGGGAGCAGTACTTC
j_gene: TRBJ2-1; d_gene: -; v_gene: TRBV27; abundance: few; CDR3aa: CASSLGGVSYNEQFF; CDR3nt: TGTGCCAGCAGTTTAGGGGGCGTCTCCTACAATGAGCAGTTCTTC
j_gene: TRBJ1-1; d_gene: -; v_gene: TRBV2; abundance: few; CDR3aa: CASRSPGQNTEAFF; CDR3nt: TGTGCCAGCAGGTCTCCGGGACAGAACACTGAAGCTTTCTTT
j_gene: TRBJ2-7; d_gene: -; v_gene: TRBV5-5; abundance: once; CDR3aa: CASSLTVAGEQYF; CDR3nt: TGTGCCAGCAGCTTGACAGTTGCGGGGGAGCAGTACTTC
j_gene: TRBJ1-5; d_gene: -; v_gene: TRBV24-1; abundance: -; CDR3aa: CATSDAGSNQPQHF; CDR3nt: TGTGCCACCAGTGATGCGGGTAGCAATCAGCCCCAGCATTTT
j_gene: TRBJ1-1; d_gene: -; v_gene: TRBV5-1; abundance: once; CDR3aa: CASSLGGGPEAFF; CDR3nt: TGCGCCAGCAGCTTGGGAGGGGGACCTGAAGCTTTCTTT
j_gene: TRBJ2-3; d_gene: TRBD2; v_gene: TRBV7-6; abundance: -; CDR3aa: CASSSLVGTSGFTDTQYF; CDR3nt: TGTGCCAGCAGCTCATTGGTAGGGACTAGCGGATTCACAGATACGCAGTATTTT
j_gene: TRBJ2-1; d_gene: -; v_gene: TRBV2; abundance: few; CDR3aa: CASSEEAVGEQFF; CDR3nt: TGTGCCAGCAGTGAAGAGGCGGTCGGCGAGCAGTTCTTC
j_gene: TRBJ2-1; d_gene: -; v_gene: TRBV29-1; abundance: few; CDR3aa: CSATRTDRDEQFF; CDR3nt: TGCAGCGCCACCCGGACTGATAGGGATGAGCAGTTCTTC
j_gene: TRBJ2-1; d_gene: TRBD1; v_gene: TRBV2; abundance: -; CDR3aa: CASSEVRDRGPSRFF; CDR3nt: TGTGCCAGCAGTGAAGTGCGGGACAGGGGGCCGAGCCGGTTCTTC
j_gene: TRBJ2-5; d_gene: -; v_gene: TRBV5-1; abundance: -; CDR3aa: CASSSSDPRTQYF; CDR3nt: TGCGCCAGCAGCTCCTCCGACCCGCGGACCCAGTACTTC
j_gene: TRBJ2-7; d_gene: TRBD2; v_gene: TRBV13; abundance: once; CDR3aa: CASTRGTSGYEQYF; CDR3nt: TGTGCCAGCACCCGCGGGACTAGCGGCTACGAGCAGTACTTC
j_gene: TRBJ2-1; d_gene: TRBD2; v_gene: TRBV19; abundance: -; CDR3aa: CASSAQLSGTSGRNEQFF; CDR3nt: TGTGCCAGTAGTGCCCAATTATCCGGGACTAGCGGGAGGAATGAGCAGTTCTTC
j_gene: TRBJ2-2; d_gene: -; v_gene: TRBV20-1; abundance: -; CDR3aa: CSATRGRWSTGELFF; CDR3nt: TGCAGTGCTACCCGAGGGAGGTGGAGCACCGGGGAGCTGTTTTTT
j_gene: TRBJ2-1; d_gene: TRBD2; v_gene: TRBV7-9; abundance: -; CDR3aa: CASSQPLSEEGLGIDEQFF; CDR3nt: TGTGCCAGCAGCCAACCTTTATCGGAGGAGGGACTAGGAATCGATGAGCAGTTCTTC
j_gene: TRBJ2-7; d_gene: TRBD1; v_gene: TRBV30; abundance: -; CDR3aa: CAWSGPIVQGAYEQYF; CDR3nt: TGTGCCTGGAGTGGACCCATCGTTCAGGGGGCCTACGAGCAGTACTTC
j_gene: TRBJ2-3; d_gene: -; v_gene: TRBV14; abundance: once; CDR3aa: CASSQSLPPDTQYF; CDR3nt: TGTGCCAGCAGCCAGTCGCTCCCACCAGATACGCAGTATTTT
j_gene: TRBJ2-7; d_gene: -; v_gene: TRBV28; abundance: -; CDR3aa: CASSRPIQVTNYEQYF; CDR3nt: TGTGCCAGCAGTCGTCCAATACAGGTTACCAACTACGAGCAGTACTTC
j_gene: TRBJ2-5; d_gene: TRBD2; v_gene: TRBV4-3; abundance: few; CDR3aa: CASSQEGLAGGPRDETQYF; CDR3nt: TGCGCCAGCAGCCAAGAAGGGCTAGCGGGAGGGCCTCGGGATGAGACCCAGTACTTC
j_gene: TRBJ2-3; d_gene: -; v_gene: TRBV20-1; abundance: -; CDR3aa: CSARAYSADTQYF; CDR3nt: TGCAGTGCTAGAGCGTACTCGGCAGATACGCAGTATTTT
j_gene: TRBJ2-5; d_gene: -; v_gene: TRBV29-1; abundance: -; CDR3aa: CSVGPSQETQYF; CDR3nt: TGCAGCGTTGGCCCTTCTCAAGAGACCCAGTACTTC
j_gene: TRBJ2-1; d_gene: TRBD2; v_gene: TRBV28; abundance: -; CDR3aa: CASRSPATSPSHNEQFF; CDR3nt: TGTGCCAGCAGATCCCCTGCGACTAGCCCAAGCCACAATGAGCAGTTCTTC
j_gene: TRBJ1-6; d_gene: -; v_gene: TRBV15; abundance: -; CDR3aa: CATSRDPGSVNSPLHF; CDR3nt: TGTGCCACCAGCAGAGATCCGGGGTCAGTTAATTCACCCCTCCACTTT
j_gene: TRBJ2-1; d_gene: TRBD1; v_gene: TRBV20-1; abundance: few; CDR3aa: CSADRVGNEQFF; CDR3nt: TGCAGTGCCGACAGGGTGGGGAATGAGCAGTTCTTC
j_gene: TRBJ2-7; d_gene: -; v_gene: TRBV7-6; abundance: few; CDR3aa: CASSLQNRPHYEQYF; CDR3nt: TGTGCCAGCAGCTTACAGAACAGGCCACACTACGAGCAGTACTTC
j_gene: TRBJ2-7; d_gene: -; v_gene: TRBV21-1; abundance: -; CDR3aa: CASVFSGRNYEQYF; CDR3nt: TGTGCCAGCGTCTTTAGCGGGAGGAATTACGAGCAGTACTTC
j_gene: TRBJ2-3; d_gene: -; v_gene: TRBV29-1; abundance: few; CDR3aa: CSAADRDTQYF; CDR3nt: TGCAGCGCCGCTGACCGTGATACGCAGTATTTT